Listed below are T cell receptor beta chains from one sample, sequenced in a study of blood T cell repertoires in COVID-19. This table comes from immunoSEQ multiplex PCR, and its TCRdb copy is limited to in-frame clones, with some not included. The repertoire holds 90,000 to 150,000 clones, around nine tenths seen once, with approximately 19% in the top ten. The sequenced material came from peripheral blood. Every receptor here comes from a human donor with acute or convalescent COVID-19. The donor label of this sample is uncertain. Both conserved end residues are part of each CDR3. The order of the fields is J gene, V gene, clone size, D gene, CDR3 DNA, CDR3 protein. The D gene is left open where the match is weak. A row's size may be missing; if present it is once, few, many or a size class.

TRBJ1-1 | TRBV18 | NA | TRBD1 | TGTGCCAGCTCACCAACCAGGGGGTTGAACACTGAAGCTTTCTTT | CASSPTRGLNTEAFF
TRBJ2-4 | TRBV30 | NA | TRBD1 | TGTGCCTGGAGCGGGACAGGGAACATTCAGTACTTC | CAWSGTGNIQYF
TRBJ1-1 | TRBV6-2/TRBV6-3 | once | NA | TGTGCCAGCAGTTACTCGGCAGGGAAAGGGGCGATTGAAGCTTTCTTT | CASSYSAGKGAIEAFF
TRBJ2-5 | TRBV19 | NA | NA | TGTGCCAGTAGCCCTCAGGGGATCCAAGAGACCCAGTACTTC | CASSPQGIQETQYF
TRBJ1-5 | TRBV14 | NA | TRBD1 | TGTGCCAGCAGCCAAGTACAGCAGGGGGATCAGCCCCAGCATTTT | CASSQVQQGDQPQHF
TRBJ1-1 | TRBV29-1 | NA | NA | TGTAACCGATCACCCGGGGGGCGCGAGGGGAACACTGAAGCTTTCTTT | CNRSPGGREGNTEAFF
TRBJ2-2 | TRBV2 | NA | NA | TGTGCCAGCACCCCCTTGCCCAGATTATCGGGCGGGGAGCTGTTTTTT | CASTPLPRLSGGELFF
TRBJ2-7 | TRBV28 | NA | TRBD2 | TGTGCCAGCTTAAGCGGGGTGAACTACGAGCAGTACTTC | CASLSGVNYEQYF
TRBJ2-1 | TRBV9 | NA | NA | TGTGCCAGCAGCGGAGGACTGAGCTCCTACAATGAGCAGTTCTTC | CASSGGLSSYNEQFF
TRBJ2-7 | TRBV7-9 | NA | TRBD1 | TGTGCCAGCAGCTTAGCACCGGGACAGGGGGACGAGCAGTACTTC | CASSLAPGQGDEQYF
TRBJ1-1 | TRBV7-6 | NA | NA | TGTGCCAGCAGCTCGTGGAGGGGTGGGAACACTGAAGCTTTCTTT | CASSSWRGGNTEAFF
TRBJ1-5 | TRBV7-8 | NA | NA | TGTGCCAGCAGTTTTGGGCTTGGCGGCAATCAGCCCCAGCATTTT | CASSFGLGGNQPQHF
TRBJ2-7 | TRBV14 | NA | NA | TGTGCCAGCAGCCAAGACTACGGGAGAGGGCACGAGCAGTACTTC | CASSQDYGRGHEQYF
TRBJ1-5 | TRBV4-3 | once | NA | TGCGCCAGCAGCCAAGATGCGAAATGGAGTCAGCCCCAGCATTTT | CASSQDAKWSQPQHF
TRBJ1-3 | TRBV27 | NA | TRBD1 | TGTGCCAGCAGACGGGGGCCGGGACAGAGCTCTGGAAACACCATATATTTT | CASRRGPGQSSGNTIYF
TRBJ1-2 | TRBV27 | once | NA | TGTGCCAGCAGTTTATTACCCGGCTATGGCTACACCTTC | CASSLLPGYGYTF
TRBJ1-2 | TRBV7-9 | NA | NA | TGTGCCAGCAGCTCCCGGACTTATGGCTACACCTTC | CASSSRTYGYTF
TRBJ2-1 | TRBV7-6 | NA | NA | TGTGCCAGCAGCCGATCACCGAGCTCCTACAATGAGCAGTTCTTC | CASSRSPSSYNEQFF
TRBJ2-7 | TRBV4-2 | NA | NA | TGTGCCAGCAGCCAAGATCTTTCCGGGAGTCTCTACGAGCAGTACTTC | CASSQDLSGSLYEQYF
TRBJ2-3 | TRBV29-1 | NA | TRBD2 | TGCAGCGTTGATGGGCTAGCGGGAGGACCGAGAATTCCAGATACGCAGTATTTT | CSVDGLAGGPRIPDTQYF
TRBJ1-6 | TRBV9 | NA | TRBD1 | TGTGCCAGCAGCGCCCGGACAGGTTCGGGATCTTCACCCCTCCACTTT | CASSARTGSGSSPLHF
TRBJ1-1 | TRBV6-2/TRBV6-3 | NA | TRBD1 | TGTGCCAGCAGTTACCAGAGGACAGGTCCTTCAGTAGCTTTCTTT | CASSYQRTGPSVAFF
TRBJ1-1 | TRBV21-1 | once | NA | TGTGCCAGCAGCCTCCCGGGGGGCGCTGAAGCTTTCTTT | CASSLPGGAEAFF
TRBJ2-7 | TRBV11-1 | few | TRBD1 | TGTGCCAGCAGCTTAGGGGGACAGGGGGACTACGAGCAGTACTTC | CASSLGGQGDYEQYF
TRBJ1-5 | TRBV7-2 | NA | NA | TGTGCCAGTAGCCTAAATCAGGGGAACCAGCCCCAGCATTTT | CASSLNQGNQPQHF
TRBJ2-4 | TRBV29-1 | NA | NA | TGCAGCGTTGAATTGGGGGCGGGAGCCAAAAACATTCAGTACTTC | CSVELGAGAKNIQYF
TRBJ1-5 | TRBV21-1 | NA | NA | TGTGCCAGCAGCAAAGTCGAGCTCTATAGCAATCAGCCCCAGCATTTT | CASSKVELYSNQPQHF
TRBJ1-1 | TRBV15 | NA | NA | TGTGCCACCAGCAGAGGCTTAGGACAGATGAACACTGAAGCTTTCTTT | CATSRGLGQMNTEAFF
TRBJ2-2 | TRBV3-1/TRBV3-2 | NA | TRBD1 | TGTGCCGCCACCTCCGGGACAGCGAACACCGGGGAGCTGTTTTTT | CAATSGTANTGELFF
TRBJ2-1 | TRBV6-2/TRBV6-3 | NA | TRBD2 | TGTGCCAGCAGTTACTCGACGGCGGGAGGGCCCCATGAGCAGTTCTTC | CASSYSTAGGPHEQFF
TRBJ2-3 | TRBV19 | NA | NA | TGTGCCAGTAGTCTTCTCCACGGAGCAGATACGCAGTATTTT | CASSLLHGADTQYF
TRBJ2-7 | TRBV19 | NA | TRBD1 | TGTGCCACCCGGGACAGGACTGCATACGAGCAGTACTTC | CATRDRTAYEQYF
TRBJ1-2 | TRBV2 | once | NA | TGTGCCAGCAGTCGGACTTCCCTTAACTATGGCTACACCTTC | CASSRTSLNYGYTF
TRBJ1-5 | TRBV19 | NA | NA | TGTGCCAGTAGTATTACCGGGGTCAGCGATCAGCCCCAGCATTTT | CASSITGVSDQPQHF
TRBJ2-2 | TRBV9 | NA | NA | TGTGCCAGCAGCCCTAGGGGGACCCCTGAGAACACCGGGGAGCTGTTTTTT | CASSPRGTPENTGELFF
TRBJ1-2 | TRBV9 | NA | TRBD1 | TGTGCCAGCAGCGGGGACAGGGAGCTCTATGGCTACACCTTC | CASSGDRELYGYTF
TRBJ2-1 | TRBV19 | NA | NA | TGTGCCAGTAGTGCAGGGTTACCCTACAATGAGCAGTTCTTC | CASSAGLPYNEQFF
TRBJ1-4 | TRBV12-3/TRBV12-4 | NA | TRBD1 | TGTGCCAGCAGCGGACAGGGAAGTGAAAAACTGTTTTTT | CASSGQGSEKLFF
TRBJ1-4 | TRBV5-6 | NA | TRBD1 | TGTGCCAGCAGCTTCGGACAGGGAGGAGAAAAACTGTTTTTT | CASSFGQGGEKLFF
TRBJ2-1 | TRBV19 | NA | TRBD2 | TGTGCCAGTAGTATAGGCGGGAGGCTAGCGGCTTACAATGAGCAGTTCTTC | CASSIGGRLAAYNEQFF
TRBJ1-6 | TRBV15 | NA | NA | TGTGCCACCAGCAGAGACAGGGATAATTCACCCCTCCACTTT | CATSRDRDNSPLHF
TRBJ1-2 | TRBV6-5 | once | TRBD1 | TGTGCCAGCAGGCCGACAGGGACTCTGGACTATGGCTACACCTTC | CASRPTGTLDYGYTF